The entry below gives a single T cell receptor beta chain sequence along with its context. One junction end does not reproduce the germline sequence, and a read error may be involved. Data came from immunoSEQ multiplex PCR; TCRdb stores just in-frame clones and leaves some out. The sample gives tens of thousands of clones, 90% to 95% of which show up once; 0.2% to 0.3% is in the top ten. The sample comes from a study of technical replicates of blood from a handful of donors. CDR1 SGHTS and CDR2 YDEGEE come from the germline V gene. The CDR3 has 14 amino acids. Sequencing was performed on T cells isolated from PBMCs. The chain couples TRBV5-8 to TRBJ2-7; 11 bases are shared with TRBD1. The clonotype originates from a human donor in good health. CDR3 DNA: TGTGCCAGCAGCCCGGACAGGGGGCGCGTGAGGACGCACTTC. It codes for CASSPDRGRVRTHF. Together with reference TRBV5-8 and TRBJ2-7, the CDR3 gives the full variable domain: EAGVTQSPTHLIKTRGQQATLRCSPISGHTSVYWYQQALGLGLQFLLWYDEGEERNRGNFPPRFSGRQFPNYSSELNVNALELEDSALYLCASSPDRGRVRTHFGPGTRLTVT.